One sample yielded the 21 T cell receptor beta chains listed below, sequenced in a study of cytomegalovirus exposure and HLA in healthy donors. Vbeta (60) and Jbeta (13) primers were used in the PCR. Assay: immunoSEQ multiplex PCR; the TCRdb copy retains only in-frame clones and omits some. Of 100,000 or so clones listed, 79% were seen once; the top ten hold 3.5% to 5%. Material: PBMCs. The receptors originated from a female donor in good health and CMV-seropositive.

The genes are TRBV5-1 and TRBJ2-1; 7 bases line up with TRBD1. J gave up 7 bases and V 4 bases, and 11 bases lay outside the gene matches. The CDR3 length is 15 residues. The germline CDR1 and CDR2 sequences are SGHRS and YFSETQ. CDR3 DNA sequence: TGCGCCAGCAGCAACCTAGCAGGGGGTGGGAATGAGCAGTTCTTC. This encodes CASSNLAGGGNEQFF. Variable domain in full (rest from reference TRBV5-1 and TRBJ2-1): KAGVTQTPRYLIKTRGQQVTLSCSPISGHRSVSWYQQTPGQGLQFLFEYFSETQRNKGNFPGRFSGRQFSNSRSEMNVSTLELGDSALYLCASSNLAGGGNEQFFGPGTRLTVL.

The gene calls are TRBV18 and TRBJ2-5; 11 nucleotides align to TRBD1. TRBJ2-7 explains the end of the DNA better; the J call may be wrong. Germline V gene data show CDR1 as KGHSH and CDR2 as LQKENI. The CDR3 spans 16 residues. This CDR3 is CASFSRQPGQGDEQYF. Here the CDR3 DNA reads TGTGCCAGCTTTTCTCGTCAACCGGGACAGGGGGACGAGCAGTACTTC.

The chain has TRBV5-4 and TRBJ1-1; D might be TRBD1 (5 bases). CDR3 length: 15 residues. V lost 2 bases and J 3 bases, leaving 14 bases between the germline ends. The V gene's germline CDR1 is SGHNT and CDR2 YYREEE (reference sequence). CDR3 bases: TGTGCCAGCAGCTTTCGGGGGTTGGCGGACACTGAAGCTTTCTTT. Translated, it gives CASSFRGLADTEAFF.

About this clone itself: Other DNA sequences in this sample translate to the same CDR3. This chain joins TRBV5-1 and TRBJ1-1; D might be TRBD1 (5 bases). Germline CDR1 SGHRS, CDR2 YFSETQ. The CDR3 runs to 14 residues. V lost 0 bases and J 0 bases, leaving 6 bases between the germline ends. The chain's CDR3 is CASSLGGLNTEAFF. The CDR3 bases are TGCGCCAGCAGCTTGGGGGGCCTGAACACTGAAGCTTTCTTT.

This clone showed up just a few times. This rearrangement joins TRBV6-5 to TRBJ2-4, with D unclear. The CDR3 runs to 15 residues. Germline CDR1 MNHEY, CDR2 SVGAGI. V shed 4 bases and J shed 5 bases, with 15 bases lying between them. CDR3 nucleotides: TGTGCCAGCAGTTTTGGCCCCGAGGTCCAAAACATTCAGTACTTC. It codes for CASSFGPEVQNIQYF.

The chain's CDR3 is CASSVDMGGRRQETQYF. DNA for the CDR3: TGTGCCAGCAGCGTAGACATGGGGGGACGGCGCCAAGAGACCCAGTACTTC. The rearrangement joins TRBV9 to TRBJ2-5, with D possibly being TRBD2 (6 bases). The CDR3 has 17 residues. CDR1 and CDR2 (germline): SGDLS, YYNGEE. V gave up 0 bases and J gave up 1 base, with 16 bases separating them.

A remark on this clone: The junction differs from germline at one of its ends, possibly a read error. The J gene is TRBJ1-2, the V gene TRBV7-9; possibly TRBD1 for D (6 bases). CDR1 is SEHNR and CDR2 is FQNEAQ in the germline V gene (reference sequence). The CDR3 runs 15 residues. The CDR3 DNA follows: TGTTCCAGCAGCTTAAGGGGGAGGGAGAGCTATGGCTACACCTTC. Its protein product is CSSSLRGRESYGYTF.

Remarks on this clone: The junction shows a germline mismatch at one end, possibly a read error. V gene TRBV7-9 combines with J gene TRBJ1-2; TRBD1 matches at 11 bases. CDR1 is SEHNR, CDR2 FQNEAQ, per germline (reference sequence). This CDR3 comprises 18 residues. CDR3 nucleotide sequence: TGTTCCAGCAGCTATGAAATGATAGGGACAGGGGGTGATTATGGCTACACCTTC. As protein: CSSSYEMIGTGGDYGYTF.

The CDR3 sequence is CASSPPLAGASTDTQYF. CDR3 nucleotides: TGTGCCAGCAGCCCCCCCCTAGCGGGGGCTAGCACAGATACGCAGTATTTT. The chain links TRBV5-4 to TRBJ2-3; 10 bases are shared with TRBD2. Germline V gene sequence: CDR1 SGHNT, CDR2 YYREEE (reference sequence). This CDR3 is 17 amino acids long. The V gene end was trimmed by 4 bases and the J gene end by 0 bases; junction bases not matched to a gene: 8.

The chain recombines TRBV6-1 with TRBJ2-7; D is perhaps TRBD2 (6 bases). The CDR3 runs to 15 residues. Germline CDR1 and CDR2: MNHNS and SASEGT. V lost 1 base and J 3 bases, leaving 13 bases between the germline ends. CDR3 sequence (DNA): TGTGCCAGCAGTGAAGTGGGGGGTAACTACTACGAGCAGTACTTC. This gives the protein CASSEVGGNYYEQYF.

The V call is TRBV10-3, the J call TRBJ1-2; 7 nucleotides align to TRBD1. CDR3 length: 15 residues. Germline V gene lookup returns CDR1 ENHRY and CDR2 SYGVKD. J was trimmed by 4 bases and V by 5 bases; bases with no gene match: 10. The CDR3, as DNA: TGTGCCATCAGTTCGATATCGGACAGGAGCTATGGCTACACCTTC. This codes for CAISSISDRSYGYTF.

The rearrangement uses TRBV6-5 and TRBJ1-1, with D possibly matching TRBD1 (5 bases). The V gene lost 5 bases and the J gene lost 0 bases, with 10 bases spanning the gap. Germline CDR1 is MNHEY and CDR2 is SVGAGI. CDR3 size: 14 residues. In nucleotides, the CDR3 is TGTGCCAGCAGTGAATCAGGGTTGAACACTGAAGCTTTCTTT. It translates to CASSESGLNTEAFF.

A few counts support this clone. The V call is TRBV5-1, the J call TRBJ2-5; 7 nucleotides align to TRBD1. There are 12 residues in the CDR3. V lost 3 bases to trimming and J lost 4 bases; unmatched junction nucleotides: 0. Germline assignment: CDR1 SGHRS and CDR2 YFSETQ. Written as DNA, the CDR3 is TGCGCCAGCAGCTGGGACAGAGAGACCCAGTACTTC. Translation gives CASSWDRETQYF. The entire variable domain, with the rest obtained from reference TRBV5-1 and TRBJ2-5, is as follows: KAGVTQTPRYLIKTRGQQVTLSCSPISGHRSVSWYQQTPGQGLQFLFEYFSETQRNKGNFPGRFSGRQFSNSRSEMNVSTLELGDSALYLCASSWDRETQYFGPGTRLLVL.

The V and J genes are TRBV6-5 and TRBJ1-1, with D possibly TRBD1 on 6 matching bases. CDR3 length: 15 amino acids. The V end was cut by 2 bases, the J end by 1 base, with 11 bases between. The germline gives CDR1 MNHEY, CDR2 SVGAGI. The CDR3 is CASSYRQGGNTEAFF. CDR3 DNA sequence: TGTGCCAGCAGTTACCGTCAAGGGGGGAACACTGAAGCTTTCTTT.

The chain employs TRBV4-1 and TRBJ2-3; D remains ambiguous. Germline V gene data show CDR1 as MGHRA and CDR2 as YSYEKL. Trimming cost V 3 bases and J 0 bases, with 4 bases left between them. The CDR3 has 13 amino acids. The CDR3 DNA follows: TGCGCCAGCAGCCACGTTAGCACAGATACGCAGTATTTT. Protein: CASSHVSTDTQYF.

This clone was counted once. The chain employs TRBV11-2 and TRBJ2-3; 11 positions agree with TRBD2. J was trimmed by 7 bases and V by 1 base; bases with no gene match: 10. CDR3 length: 17 residues. In germline, CDR1 is SGHAT, CDR2 FQNNGV. Here the CDR3 reads CASSLAILAGESNTQYF. The DNA for the CDR3 is TGTGCCAGCAGCTTAGCCATACTAGCGGGAGAGTCAAATACGCAGTATTTT.

Only a few counts were recorded for this clone. The rearrangement links TRBV30 to TRBJ2-2; the D gene is possibly TRBD1 (6 bases). The V and J ends lost 3 bases and 3 bases respectively, with 17 bases between them. CDR1 GTSNPN and CDR2 SVGIG come from the germline V gene (reference sequence). CDR3 length: 16 residues. The CDR3: CAWSGLGQGYTGELFF. CDR3 nucleotide sequence: TGTGCCTGGAGCGGCCTGGGGCAGGGGTACACCGGGGAGCTGTTTTTT. The full variable domain, with the rest looked up from reference TRBV30 and TRBJ2-2, is SQTIHQWPATLVQPVGSPLSLECTVEGTSNPNLYWYRQAAGRGLQLLFYSVGIGQISSEVPQNLSASRPQDRQFILSSKKLLLSDSGFYLCAWSGLGQGYTGELFFGEGSRLTVL.

This chain connects TRBV2 to TRBJ2-1; D call uncertain. Between the trimmed V and J ends, which lost 3 bases and 8 bases, there was a span of 14 bases. The CDR3 runs 14 residues. The germline CDR1 and CDR2 sequences are SNHLY and FYNNEI. Here the CDR3 DNA reads TGTGCCAGCAGTGAGGAGTCAATTTCCCATGAGCAGTTCTTC. Translated, it gives CASSEESISHEQFF.

V is TRBV4-1 and J is TRBJ2-7; 10 nucleotides align to TRBD2. J lost 3 bases, V lost 3 bases, and 8 bases had no gene match. The CDR3 length is 16 residues. The germline V gene encodes CDR1 MGHRA and CDR2 YSYEKL. The CDR3 nucleotides read TGCGCCAGCAGCCAGGCCTTAGCGGGGGGCCTCTACGAGCAGTACTTC. It codes for CASSQALAGGLYEQYF.

The rearrangement uses TRBV19 and TRBJ2-2; 8 bases align to TRBD2. CDR3 size: 14 residues. Germline V CDR1 and CDR2: LNHDA, SQIVND (reference sequence). CDR3 DNA: TGTGTCACTAAGGGTAGCGGGACGACCGGGGAGCTGTTTTTT. It specifies CVTKGSGTTGELFF.

The count of this clone is one. This chain joins TRBV6-5 and TRBJ1-6; D remains unclear. The CDR3 has 16 residues. Trimming shortened V by 2 bases and J by 0 bases, and 8 bases separated the two germline ends. The germline CDR1 and CDR2 sequences are MNHEY and SVGAGI. The CDR3 DNA sequence: TGTGCCAGCAGTTACGACAAGAGCTCCTATAATTCACCCCTCCACTTT. Translation: CASSYDKSSYNSPLHF.